This TCR beta chain was retrieved from a study of Graves' ophthalmopathy and Graves' hyperthyroidism. This CDR3 region has 18 residues. The V segment lost 2 bases and the J segment 2 bases; nucleotides outside the gene matches: 13. CDR1 is MGHDK and CDR2 is SYGVNS in the germline V gene. Study-wide points: Blood repertoires reportedly contained most expanded thyroid clonotypes above 0.001 frequency.

Uncontrolled infections, pregnancy, lactation or other autoimmune diseases led to patient exclusion. The diagnostic workup employed clinical symptoms, serum thyroxine, TRAb, thyroid ultrasound and orbital computed tomography. This clonotype was counted many times. The antigen is unknown. RNA transcripts were the source from which TCR beta CDR3 regions were amplified. The library came from an HTBI-primed first-round RT-PCR and a second-round multiplex PCR. TCRdb used MiXCR to reprocess the multiplex PCR reads, holding one entry per CDR3 protein. The table includes about 550,000 distinct CDR3 sequences, 35% to 45% detected once.

Material: peripheral blood or thyroid tissue (not recorded which). The chain recombines TRBV25-1 with TRBJ2-5; TRBD1 matches at 8 bases. The TCR was taken from an adult man with Graves' hyperthyroidism. The CDR3 DNA follows: TGTGCCAGCAGTGAAACGCGGTGGGACAGGAAAATTCAAGAGACCCAGTACTTC. Residues: CASSETRWDRKIQETQYF. The full variable domain, completed using reference TRBV25-1 and TRBJ2-5, is EADIYQTPRYLVIGTGKKITLECSQTMGHDKMYWYQQDPGMELHLIHYSYGVNSTEKGDLSSESTVSRIRTEHFPLTLESARPSHTSQYLCASSETRWDRKIQETQYFGPGTRLLVL.